This T cell receptor (beta chain) is drawn from a study of siplizumab effects on memory and regulatory T cells (dated by TCRdb to the late 2010s). General notes on the study: The effect of the anti-CD2 antibody siplizumab on alloreactive T-cell subsets was examined in allogeneic mixed lymphocyte reactions constructed from human PBMCs.

The full study reports these points: Among mappable alloreactive CD4+ clones, an average Treg-derived fraction of over 60% was observed with siplizumab, compared with around 28% in control reactions. No functional confirmation was obtained for the suppressive function of proliferating Tregs from siplizumab cultures. Unstimulated naive T cells appeared more diverse than memory T cells, and naive cells seemed to contribute substantially to the alloresponse. Siplizumab significantly reduced the cumulative frequency of alloreactive sequences traceable to unstimulated CD4+ memory T cells. For roughly 75-95% of proliferating CD4+ or CD8+ clones, no naive or memory phenotype could be assigned. Sequences below about 10^-5 frequency were poorly captured, so only a minor fraction of alloreactive clones could be mapped to unstimulated subsets.

This clone has only one observation. Its antigen is unknown. Per-nucleotide qualities are absent, and no much larger clonotype sits a single base away. The germline V end is reduced by 7 bases and the J end by 4 bases; junction bases left unmatched: 9. Based on the germline V gene (reference sequence), the CDR1 and CDR2 sequences are LNHDA and SQIVND. The CDR3, from cysteine to phenylalanine, totals 15 residues. Solely the CDR3 DNA is kept, with 45 bases framed from the first base. The library was obtained by the immunoSEQ multiplex PCR assay. The deep sequencing platform assayed some 90,000 TCR templates per sample. Genomic DNA extracted from sorted T cells was used for TCRbeta CDR3 sequencing. From the authors' description of their analysis: The R programming language was used for clonal analysis of TCRbeta CDR3 data. Alloreactive CD4+ and CD8+ clones were defined by comparing unstimulated samples with post-reaction CFSE-low samples. Alloreactive CD4+ clones were assigned to regulatory or non-regulatory origin by matching sequences to sorted unstimulated Treg and non-Treg repertoires. Sourced from immuneACCESS, this table was stored by TCRdb with only in-frame sequences that have V and J called. A share of the clones is absent; for the studies checked, an unresolved V gene accounts for under half, and the remainder has no known explanation. The V and J calls and the clone size are those of that table, but D and trimming were determined from the DNA. Counted in this sample were about 87,000 clones; roughly 87% of them appeared once. The ten biggest clones cover more than 1.5% of the sample.

Sorted unstimulated T cells and proliferating T cells recovered from mixed lymphocyte reactions were subjected to TCRbeta CDR3 sequencing. Fresh whole blood from approximately 11 HLA-typed healthy donors served as the source for isolating PBMCs. To map where alloreactive clones came from, CD4+ regulatory T cells in the unstimulated state were FACS-sorted. The clonotype was recovered from a human donor in good health. This chain is built from TRBV19 and TRBJ2-3, with 9 bases matching TRBD1. The material sequenced was Tregs sorted from blood. The sequence in DNA is TGTGCCAGTAAGGCCCGGGACAGGGAGTCAGATACGCAGTATTTT. Translated, this gives CASKARDRESDTQYF.